The 23 T cell receptor delta chains in this list originate from one sample, sequenced in a study of Vδ1+ human thymocytes. Study-wide results and limits: Thymic TRG and TRD repertoires appeared highly polyclonal, with Gaussian CDR3 length distributions.

Extracted RNA was reverse transcribed into cDNA. CDR3 amplicons came from multiplex PCR with pooled V-gene forward and constant-region reverse primers. TCRdb re-called the multiplex PCR reads using CATT. Here the sample spans over 45,000 delta-chain clones, approximately 16% being singletons. Antigens for these TCRs are unknown. Sequenced input: Vdelta1+ gamma-delta thymocytes from the thymus. Stated subset: FACS-sorted CD3+ TCRalphabeta- TCRVdelta1+ TCRVdelta2- thymocytes. Receptors originate from a girl less than two years old who had congenital heart surgery.

The chain carries TRDV1 and TRDJ1, with 9 bases lining up with TRDD2. There are 19 residues in the CDR3. Trimming cost V 2 bases and J 2 bases; bases outside gene matches: 15. Germline CDR1 is TSWWSYY and CDR2 is QGS. In DNA, the CDR3 is TGTGCTCTTGGGGAAGAGGCCTTCCTACAAGTTCGGTATACCGATAAACTCATCTTT. This sequence encodes CALGEEAFLQVRYTDKLIF.

This clone was seen only a few times. The rearrangement joins TRDV1 to TRDJ1; D is ambiguous. V gave up 5 bases and J gave up 1 base, with 14 bases separating them. The germline V gene encodes CDR1 TSWWSYY and CDR2 QGS. This CDR3 region has 15 residues. The CDR3 nucleotides are TGTGCTCTTGGGAGAACCCGGGTATTCACCGATAAACTCATCTTT. This gives the protein CALGRTRVFTDKLIF.

The J gene is TRDJ1, the V gene TRAV29/DV5; 9 bases are shared with TRDD3. V dropped 0 bases and J dropped 6; count of bases not matched to a gene: 6. Germline lookup yields CDR1 NSMFDY and CDR2 ISSIKDK. There are 14 residues in the CDR3. Here the CDR3 DNA reads TGTGCAGCAAGCGACGTGGGGGATAGTTATAAACTCATCTTT. Residues: CAASDVGDSYKLIF.

The rearrangement uses TRDV1 and TRDJ1; 7 positions agree with TRDD3. The germline gives CDR1 TSWWSYY, CDR2 QGS. The J segment lost 4 bases and the V segment lost 1 base, leaving 12 bases of the junction unmatched. The length of the CDR3 is 17 residues. The CDR3 spells CALGEQGFYWGFDKLIF. CDR3 nucleotides: TGTGCTCTTGGGGAACAGGGCTTCTACTGGGGATTCGATAAACTCATCTTT.

This chain joins TRDV1 and TRDJ1; the match to TRDD3 covers 11 bases. Germline values: CDR1 TSWWSYY, CDR2 QGS. This CDR3 spans 25 amino acids. V was clipped by 5 bases and J by 0 bases; unmatched bases: 32. The CDR3 DNA reads as TGTGCTCTTGGGCGCTACTCCTGGGGGGTGTACTTAGATGGGGGATACGGGACCCACACCGATAAACTCATCTTT. It is translated as CALGRYSWGVYLDGGYGTHTDKLIF.

This clone was detected a few times. A read error is possible here, since a much larger clone lies one base away. The V and J genes are TRDV2 and TRDJ1, with 10 bases identical to TRDD3. Per germline, CDR1 GEAIGNYY and CDR2 EKD. The CDR3 extends over 14 amino acids. Trimming cost V 5 bases and J 2 bases; bases outside gene matches: 4. Here the CDR3 DNA reads TGTGCCTGTGTGCTGGGGGATAATACCGATAAACTCATCTTT. Translation gives CACVLGDNTDKLIF.

This rearrangement joins TRDV1 to TRDJ1; 12 bases align to TRDD3. The CDR3 runs 25 residues. Germline V gives CDR1 TSWWSYY, CDR2 QGS. V was clipped by 1 base and J by 0 bases; unmatched bases: 27. The CDR3 DNA reads TGTGCTCTTGGGGAACCAGCCCTTTTGATACCCATGTACTGGGGGATACCCGAGTACACCGATAAACTCATCTTT. Its protein is CALGEPALLIPMYWGIPEYTDKLIF.

This clone showed up just a few times. V and J are TRDV2 and TRDJ1; D might be TRDD1 (5 bases). Germline V gene data show CDR1 as GEAIGNYY and CDR2 as EKD. This CDR3 region has 16 residues. With 3 bases removed from V and 3 bases from J, the gap between germline ends came to 19 bases. CDR3 DNA sequence: TGTGCCTGTGACGCTCCGGAGCGTGAAATCTCCGATAAACTCATCTTT. Its translation: CACDAPEREISDKLIF.

This clone appeared a few times. The genes are TRDV1 and TRDJ2; 10 bases are shared with TRDD3. CDR1 is TSWWSYY, CDR2 QGS, per germline. V shed 3 bases, J shed 6 bases, and the junction held 13 bases outside the gene matches. The CDR3 extends over 18 amino acids. The CDR3 DNA reads as TGTGCTCTTGGGGACTGGACGGGGGATACGCGAGTCCCAGCACAACTCTTCTTT. It translates to CALGDWTGDTRVPAQLFF.

This clone has just a few counts. The V and J genes are TRDV1 and TRDJ1; 8 bases match TRDD3. Unmatched junction bases numbered 23, after V lost 2 bases and J lost 0 bases. CDR3 length: 22 residues. CDR1 and CDR2 from the germline V gene are TSWWSYY and QGS. The CDR3 here is CALGEVSSELLGALMYTDKLIF. The CDR3 DNA is TGTGCTCTTGGGGAAGTCTCCTCCGAACTACTGGGGGCTCTTATGTACACCGATAAACTCATCTTT.

This chain links TRDV1 with TRDJ1; 9 bases line up with TRDD3. The CDR3 contains 21 residues. Germline CDR1 TSWWSYY, CDR2 QGS. Unmatched junction bases numbered 25, after V lost 0 bases and J lost 8 bases. CDR3 protein: CALGELDWEIGSRLGDPKLIF. The CDR3 DNA sequence: TGTGCTCTTGGGGAACTAGATTGGGAGATCGGATCAAGACTGGGGGACCCCAAACTCATCTTT.

Worth noting for this clone: A much bigger clone sits one base away, suggesting this may be a read error. The chain uses TRDV2 and TRDJ1; the match to TRDD3 covers 9 bases. Trimming cost V 0 bases and J 0 bases; bases outside gene matches: 13. This CDR3 is 19 amino acids long. Germline V gene data show CDR1 as GEAIGNYY and CDR2 as EKD. This CDR3 is CACDTAGVLGDPYTDKLIF. The DNA of the CDR3 is TGTGCCTGTGACACCGCAGGGGTACTGGGGGACCCGTACACCGATAAACTCATCTTT.

This chain connects TRDV1 to TRDJ1; 9 bases map to TRDD3. V lost 0 bases to trimming and J lost 0 bases; unmatched junction nucleotides: 20. Germline V gene data show CDR1 as TSWWSYY and CDR2 as QGS. The CDR3 consists of 22 residues. The CDR3 nucleotides read TGTGCTCTTGGGGAACTGCTCCTTTCCACTGGGGGAATGAGCAAGTACACCGATAAACTCATCTTT. Residues: CALGELLLSTGGMSKYTDKLIF.

The chain couples TRDV1 to TRDJ1; TRDD3 matches at 9 bases. Germline V CDR1 and CDR2: TSWWSYY, QGS. Losses at the gene ends were 3 bases for V and 2 bases for J; bases not matched to a gene: 13. The CDR3 spans 18 residues. The CDR3 reads CALGDSSSTGGDTDKLIF. The CDR3 nucleotides read TGTGCTCTTGGGGATTCTTCCAGTACTGGGGGAGATACCGATAAACTCATCTTT.

This clone has just a few counts. The rearrangement joins TRDV1 to TRDJ1; 10 bases map to TRDD3. The CDR3 contains 21 residues. The V gene end was trimmed by 3 bases and the J gene end by 1 base; junction bases not matched to a gene: 20. CDR1 TSWWSYY and CDR2 QGS come from the germline V gene. CDR3 sequence reads: CALGDRRPSPALGDVTDKLIF. The CDR3 nucleotides are TGTGCTCTTGGGGACCGAAGGCCTTCCCCTGCACTGGGGGATGTCACCGATAAACTCATCTTT.

The chain couples TRDV1 to TRDJ1; D call uncertain. Deletions cut 0 bases from V and 3 bases from J, with 11 bases between. Germline V CDR1 and CDR2: TSWWSYY, QGS. This CDR3 spans 15 amino acids. The CDR3 loop is CALGELPSSSDKLIF. CDR3 coding DNA: TGTGCTCTTGGGGAACTCCCCAGCAGCTCCGATAAACTCATCTTT.

This clone was seen more than once but under ten times. The V gene is TRDV1, the J gene TRDJ1, with 8 bases lining up with TRDD3. Germline V CDR1 and CDR2: TSWWSYY, QGS. The trim removed 1 base at V and 0 bases at J, leaving 16 bases unmatched. CDR3 size: 20 residues. This CDR3 reads CALGERSRGIRNVYTDKLIF. For the CDR3, the DNA is TGTGCTCTTGGGGAACGGAGCCGCGGGATACGGAATGTATACACCGATAAACTCATCTTT.

There are a few counts of this clone. This chain connects TRDV1 to TRDJ1; 12 bases fit TRDD3. This CDR3 is built from 18 residues. With 0 bases clipped from V and 10 bases from J, the junction kept 15 bases outside the gene matches. Germline-derived CDR1 and CDR2 are TSWWSYY and QGS. This CDR3 is CALGELLSVLGDTKPLIF. The CDR3, as DNA: TGTGCTCTTGGGGAACTACTGTCCGTACTGGGGGATACCAAGCCACTCATCTTT.

Notes on this clone: It is unclear where the CDR3 begins or ends on the DNA, so no DNA is shown, and the CDR3 is as TCRdb lists it. This rearrangement joins TRDV1 to TRDJ1; the DNA was not compared with TRDD3, the D call given in the table. Germline V CDR1 and CDR2: TSWWSYY, QGS. The CDR3 is 22 amino acids in total, end residues counted. CDR3 amino acids: CALGEIGPDWGTGALYTDKPIF.

The gene calls are TRDV1 and TRDJ1; D is unclear. The ends were cut back, 5 bases at V and 2 bases at J, with 12 bases in the middle. This CDR3 is 14 amino acids long. Germline CDR1 and CDR2: TSWWSYY and QGS. CDR3 sequence: CALGWVDVTDKLIF. In nucleotides, the CDR3 is TGTGCTCTTGGGTGGGTTGACGTAACCGATAAACTCATCTTT.

The V call is TRDV1, the J call TRDJ1; possibly TRDD2 for D (5 bases). Germline CDR1 is TSWWSYY and CDR2 is QGS. Trimming left V 4 bases short and J 2 bases short, with 11 bases between. This CDR3 comprises 14 residues. The CDR3 here is CALGAPILTDKLIF. The CDR3 nucleotides read TGTGCTCTTGGGGCTCCTATATTAACCGATAAACTCATCTTT.

This chain links TRDV1 with TRDJ1, with no clear D. The CDR3 is 17 residues long. With 5 bases removed from V and 0 bases from J, the gap between germline ends came to 19 bases. Germline V gene data show CDR1 as TSWWSYY and CDR2 as QGS. For the CDR3, the DNA is TGTGCTCTTGGGCGCAAACCCCCTTTCGCCTACACCGATAAACTCATCTTT. Translation gives CALGRKPPFAYTDKLIF.

This clone was counted between two and nine times. The V gene is TRDV1, the J gene TRDJ1; 8 positions agree with TRDD3. The V gene end was trimmed by 2 bases and the J gene end by 2 bases; junction bases not matched to a gene: 13. Germline V gene lookup returns CDR1 TSWWSYY and CDR2 QGS. The CDR3 has 18 residues. The CDR3 spells CALGEGISTGGQTDKLIF. The CDR3 nucleotides are TGTGCTCTTGGGGAAGGGATCTCTACTGGGGGTCAGACCGATAAACTCATCTTT.